The rows below give T cell receptor beta chains drawn from one sample of a study of blood T cell repertoires in COVID-19. TCRdb keeps only in-frame clones here, not all; method: immunoSEQ multiplex PCR. The table shows 250,000 to 400,000 clones, with roughly 90% occurring only once. Sample: peripheral blood. Receptors were obtained from a woman in her twenties or thirties with COVID-19, enrolled during active disease. Both conserved end residues are part of each CDR3. D genes are given only for firm matches. The size entry is marked missing in some rows and otherwise reads once, few, many or a size class.

D gene | J gene | V gene | clone size | CDR3 protein | CDR3 DNA
. | TRBJ2-4 | TRBV3-1/TRBV3-2 | many | CASSQGSGLIQYF | TGTGCCAGCAGCCAAGGAAGCGGGCTCATTCAGTACTTC
TRBD2 | TRBJ2-3 | TRBV28 | once | CASSSGLAGLTRTDTQYF | TGTGCCAGCAGTTCGGGACTAGCGGGACTCACCCGCACAGATACGCAGTATTTT
. | TRBJ2-2 | TRBV6-4 | . | CASSDSPETGELFF | TGTGCCAGCAGTGACTCCCCGGAGACCGGGGAGCTGTTTTTT
TRBD2 | TRBJ2-5 | TRBV2 | . | CASSEGLAGGRGTQYF | TGTGCCAGCAGTGAAGGGCTAGCGGGAGGTAGAGGGACCCAGTACTTC
. | TRBJ1-4 | TRBV10-3 | . | CAISAGQDNEKLFF | TGTGCCATCAGTGCGGGACAAGATAATGAAAAACTGTTTTTT
. | TRBJ2-5 | TRBV6-5 | . | CASRPGTLAGETQYF | TGTGCCAGCAGACCCGGGACTTTAGCAGGGGAGACCCAGTACTTC
TRBD1 | TRBJ1-1 | TRBV5-1 | . | CASSPTGTGAVRTEAFF | TGCGCCAGCAGCCCGACGGGGACAGGGGCGGTAAGGACTGAAGCTTTCTTT
TRBD1 | TRBJ2-7 | TRBV2 | once | CASSELGTGNEQYF | TGTGCCAGCAGTGAACTTGGGACAGGGAACGAGCAGTACTTC
TRBD1 | TRBJ1-2 | TRBV25-1 | . | CASTTGSYGYTF | TGTGCCAGCACGACAGGGAGCTATGGCTACACCTTC
TRBD2 | TRBJ2-1 | TRBV19 | . | CASSTRLAGYNEQFF | TGTGCCAGTAGTACCCGACTAGCGGGCTACAATGAGCAGTTCTTC
TRBD2 | TRBJ2-1 | TRBV19 | . | CASSKLAGGANEQFF | TGTGCCAGTAGTAAACTAGCGGGGGGGGCTAATGAGCAGTTCTTC
. | TRBJ2-5 | TRBV15 | . | CATSRDWGDQETQYF | TGTGCCACCAGCAGAGATTGGGGGGACCAAGAGACCCAGTACTTC
. | TRBJ2-5 | TRBV14 | . | CASSQAEPNSYQETQYF | TGTGCCAGCAGCCAAGCCGAACCTAACTCGTACCAAGAGACCCAGTACTTC
. | TRBJ1-3 | TRBV9 | . | CASSVFDRQYSGNTIYF | TGTGCCAGCAGCGTTTTTGACAGGCAATACTCTGGAAACACCATATATTTT
. | TRBJ1-2 | TRBV30 | . | CAWRRHPVGYTF | TGTGCCTGGAGACGACACCCTGTGGGCTACACCTTC
TRBD1 | TRBJ2-2 | TRBV4-1 | . | CASSHRDRESGELFF | TGCGCCAGCAGCCATAGGGACAGGGAATCCGGGGAGCTGTTTTTT
TRBD1 | TRBJ1-1 | TRBV7-2 | . | CASSIQGEDTEAFF | TGTGCCAGCAGCATTCAGGGGGAGGACACTGAAGCTTTCTTT
. | TRBJ2-5 | TRBV6-2/TRBV6-3 | once | CASSYSRPERETQYF | TGTGCCAGCAGTTACTCGAGACCCGAGAGGGAGACCCAGTACTTC